This T cell receptor beta chain was found in a study of blood T cell repertoires in COVID-19. About the study: The samples span acute and convalescent COVID-19 from the United States, Italy and Spain.

V lost 5 bases to trimming and J lost 4 bases, with 18 bases between them. Per germline, CDR1 SGHNT and CDR2 YENEEA. The CDR3 runs 16 residues. In the authors' methods: Amplifying reference gene primers gave estimates of nucleated cell counts. Libraries were prepared by immunoSEQ multiplex PCR; TCRdb keeps only in-frame clonotypes and omits some of them. V and J calls and clone size are copied from that table; D and trimming were computed from the DNA. The profile shows 90,000 to 110,000 clones, about 75% of them singletons. This clone was counted ten times or more. The source is a woman aged 70 to 79 with acute or convalescent COVID-19. Sequenced: peripheral blood. The V call is TRBV11-3, the J call TRBJ2-1, with D possibly being TRBD2 (5 bases). As DNA, the CDR3 is TGTGCCAGCAGCGGACCCGGGATGCCTCCTTACAATGAGCAGTTCTTC. This encodes CASSGPGMPPYNEQFF.